Below, 18 T cell receptor beta chains from the same sample are listed, as sequenced in a study of T cell changes during pregnancy in multiple sclerosis. TCRdb's copy holds only in-frame clones and misses some; the assay was immunoSEQ multiplex PCR. The sample shows roughly 35,000 clones, approximately 90% of them seen only once. This sample comprised CD8+ T cells from peripheral blood mononuclear cells, obtained in the first trimester of pregnancy. The receptors shown here come from a female donor with multiple sclerosis, enrolled in a pregnancy study.

This rearrangement joins TRBV27 to TRBJ2-2; D is undetermined. Trimming shortened V by 4 bases and J by 1 base, and 10 bases separated the two germline ends. The CDR3 has 15 residues. Germline V gene sequence: CDR1 MNHEY, CDR2 SMNVEV (reference sequence). This chain's CDR3 is CASSYQQENTGELFF. The DNA of the CDR3 is TGTGCCAGCAGTTACCAGCAGGAGAACACCGGGGAGCTGTTTTTT.

The CDR3 spells CASSLGTGLTDTQYF. Written as DNA, the CDR3 is TGTGCCAGCAGCTTAGGTACAGGGCTTACAGATACGCAGTATTTT. The V call is TRBV7-9, the J call TRBJ2-3, with D possibly TRBD1 on 6 matching bases. CDR1 and CDR2 (germline): SEHNR, FQNEAQ (reference sequence). Trimming removed 1 base at V and 3 bases at J, with 11 bases between. This CDR3 contains 15 residues.

The CDR3 reads CASSDRGRGNQPQHF. The CDR3 bases are TGTGCCAGCAGCGACAGGGGACGTGGCAATCAGCCCCAGCATTTT. The genes are TRBV5-6 and TRBJ1-5; TRBD1 aligns across 8 bases. The germline gives CDR1 SGHDT, CDR2 YYEEEE. V lost 4 bases, J lost 2 bases, and 5 bases stayed unmatched. The CDR3 spans 15 residues.

This clone was detected only a few times. The V call is TRBV4-1, the J call TRBJ2-2; 8 bases agree with TRBD1. Germline lookup yields CDR1 MGHRA and CDR2 YSYEKL. Losses at the gene ends were 4 bases for V and 7 bases for J; bases not matched to a gene: 5. The CDR3 sequence is 14 residues long. The CDR3 protein is CASSLTGGVGELFF. CDR3 sequence (DNA): TGCGCCAGCAGCCTCACAGGGGGTGTCGGGGAGCTGTTTTTT.

This chain's CDR3 is CASGRGADTQYF. As DNA, the CDR3 is TGTGCCAGCGGACGGGGGGCAGATACGCAGTATTTT. The chain is built from TRBV7-6 and TRBJ2-3; 7 nucleotides line up with TRBD2. The CDR3 sequence is 12 residues long. Losses at the gene ends were 8 bases for V and 4 bases for J; bases not matched to a gene: 3. Germline lookup yields CDR1 SGHVS and CDR2 FNYEAQ. Variable domain in full (rest from reference TRBV7-6 and TRBJ2-3): GAGVSQSPRYKVTKRGQDVALRCDPISGHVSLYWYRQALGQGPEFLTYFNYEAQQDKSGLPNDRFSAERPEGSISTLTIQRTEQRDSAMYRCASGRGADTQYFGPGTRLTVL.

The rearrangement links TRBV5-4 to TRBJ2-4; D possibly corresponds to TRBD1 (6 bases). Germline CDR1 reads SGHNT; CDR2 reads YYREEE (reference sequence). There are 15 residues in the CDR3. The V and J ends lost 0 bases and 1 base respectively, with 8 bases between them. DNA of the CDR3: TGTGCCAGCAGCTTGGGACAGGAGGCCAAAAACATTCAGTACTTC. Amino acid sequence: CASSLGQEAKNIQYF.

The chain links TRBV7-9 to TRBJ2-7, with D possibly TRBD1 on 6 matching bases. The V gene's germline CDR1 is SEHNR and CDR2 FQNEAQ (reference sequence). The V gene lost 5 bases and the J gene lost 1 base, with 18 bases spanning the gap. The CDR3 has 16 residues. The CDR3 DNA is TGTGCCAGCAGCGAAAACAGGGAGTTCTCGTCCTACGAGCAGTACTTC. Protein: CASSENREFSSYEQYF.

J is TRBJ2-1 and V is TRBV27, with TRBD2 matching over 7 bases. V dropped 8 bases and J dropped 5; count of bases not matched to a gene: 6. Germline V lookup: CDR1 MNHEY, CDR2 SMNVEV (reference sequence). The CDR3 contains 13 residues. In DNA, the CDR3 is TGTGCCAGCCGACTAGCCAGAAACAATGAGCAGTTCTTC. Translated, it gives CASRLARNNEQFF.

J is TRBJ2-1 and V is TRBV19, with D possibly being TRBD2 (6 bases). Trimming cost V 4 bases and J 3 bases, with 10 bases left between them. This CDR3 has 14 residues. Germline V lookup: CDR1 LNHDA, CDR2 SQIVND (reference sequence). CDR3 nucleotides: TGTGCCAGTAGTACCGTAGCGGTCTACAATGAGCAGTTCTTC. Its protein is CASSTVAVYNEQFF.

The V gene is TRBV28, the J gene TRBJ2-4; 10 positions agree with TRBD1. The CDR3 runs to 15 residues. V was clipped by 6 bases and J by 7 bases; unmatched bases: 9. Germline V gives CDR1 MDHEN, CDR2 SYDVKM. The CDR3 DNA sequence: TGTGCCAGCAGCCCCGGGACAGGGGATATTAACATTCAGTACTTC. Translating gives CASSPGTGDINIQYF.

This clone turned up a few times. The V gene is TRBV5-1, the J gene TRBJ2-2, with 8 positions matching TRBD1. V lost 0 bases, J lost 5 bases, and 12 bases stayed unmatched. This CDR3 has 18 amino acids. The germline V gene has CDR1 SGHRS and CDR2 YFSETQ. The CDR3 bases are TGCGCCAGCAGCTTGGGGCAGGGGGCGCTTCGGGGGACCGGGGAGCTGTTTTTT. The encoded protein is CASSLGQGALRGTGELFF.

The table lists this clone with a count of one. The chain joins TRBV27 to TRBJ1-2; TRBD1 might be the D (5 bases). V lost 5 bases and J 4 bases, leaving 14 bases between the germline ends. This CDR3 is 14 amino acids long. CDR1 and CDR2 from the germline V gene are MNHEY and SMNVEV (reference sequence). The CDR3 region is CASSPTGYSYGYTF. As DNA, the CDR3 is TGTGCCAGCAGTCCAACAGGCTATAGCTATGGCTACACCTTC.

The V call is TRBV27, the J call TRBJ2-3; 7 positions agree with TRBD2. CDR3 size: 17 residues. The V segment lost 4 bases and the J segment 2 bases; nucleotides outside the gene matches: 12. The V gene's germline CDR1 is MNHEY and CDR2 SMNVEV (reference sequence). For the CDR3, the DNA is TGTGCCAGCAGTTCCTCACGCACGGGGGGTATCACAGATACGCAGTATTTT. Protein sequence: CASSSSRTGGITDTQYF.

The V gene is TRBV19, the J gene TRBJ2-1, with 13 nucleotides matching TRBD2. Germline assignment: CDR1 LNHDA and CDR2 SQIVND (reference sequence). V was clipped by 7 bases and J by 4 bases; unmatched bases: 7. This CDR3 spans 16 amino acids. The DNA for the CDR3 is TGTGCCAGTAACCCCGGGACTAGCGGGAAGTACAATGAGCAGTTCTTC. It is translated as CASNPGTSGKYNEQFF.

The V call is TRBV7-9, the J call TRBJ2-7, with 10 bases matching TRBD2. CDR3 size: 15 residues. J lost 7 bases, V lost 5 bases, and 11 bases had no gene match. Germline V gene sequence: CDR1 SEHNR, CDR2 FQNEAQ (reference sequence). This CDR3 is CASSPRLAGVEEQYF. CDR3 DNA: TGTGCCAGCAGCCCAAGGCTAGCGGGAGTGGAAGAGCAGTACTTC.

The sample holds one count of this clone. The V call is TRBV19, the J call TRBJ2-1; TRBD2 agrees at 10 bases. This CDR3 contains 15 residues. The germline V gene has CDR1 LNHDA and CDR2 SQIVND (reference sequence). J gave up 0 bases and V 7 bases, and 3 bases lay outside the gene matches. The CDR3 DNA reads TGTGCCAGTACTAGACTAGCGGGCTCCTACAATGAGCAGTTCTTC. It encodes CASTRLAGSYNEQFF. Drawing the rest from reference TRBV19 and TRBJ2-1, the complete variable domain is DGGITQSPKYLFRKEGQNVTLSCEQNLNHDAMYWYRQDPGQGLRLIYYSQIVNDFQKGDIAEGYSVSREKKESFPLTVTSAQKNPTAFYLCASTRLAGSYNEQFFGPGTRLTVL.

The chain carries TRBV9 and TRBJ2-3; 8 bases are shared with TRBD1. Germline trimming cut 4 bases from V and 5 bases from J; bases unmatched to any gene: 3. The CDR3 totals 13 residues. The germline gives CDR1 SGDLS, CDR2 YYNGEE. The CDR3 bases are TGTGCCAGCAGCTCAGGGGGCGGAGATACGCAGTATTTT. Translated: CASSSGGGDTQYF.

The gene calls are TRBV7-9 and TRBJ2-1; D is uncertain. The CDR3 spans 12 residues. CDR1 is SEHNR and CDR2 is FQNEAQ in the germline V gene (reference sequence). V gave up 5 bases and J gave up 2 bases, with 4 bases separating them. CDR3 amino acids: CASSAAYNEQFF. The DNA for the CDR3 is TGTGCCAGCAGCGCGGCCTACAATGAGCAGTTCTTC.